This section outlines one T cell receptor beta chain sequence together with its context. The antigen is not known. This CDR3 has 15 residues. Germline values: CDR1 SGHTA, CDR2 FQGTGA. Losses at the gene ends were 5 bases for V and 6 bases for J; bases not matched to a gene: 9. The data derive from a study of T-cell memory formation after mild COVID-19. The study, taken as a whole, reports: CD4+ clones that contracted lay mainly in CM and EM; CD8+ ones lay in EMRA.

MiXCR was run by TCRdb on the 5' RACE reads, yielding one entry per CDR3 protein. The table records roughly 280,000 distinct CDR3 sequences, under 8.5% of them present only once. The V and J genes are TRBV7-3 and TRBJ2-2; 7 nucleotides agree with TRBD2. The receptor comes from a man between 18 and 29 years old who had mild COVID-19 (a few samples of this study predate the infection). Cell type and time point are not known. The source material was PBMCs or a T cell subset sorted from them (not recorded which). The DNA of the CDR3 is TGTGCCAGCAGCCCCGGGGGGTTTCGTTCCGGGGAGCTGTTTTTT. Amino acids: CASSPGGFRSGELFF.